Detailed here is one T cell receptor (beta chain). The data originate from a study of OX40 agonist ivuxolimab in advanced cancers. This CDR3 is 16 amino acids long. Germline V gene lookup returns CDR1 SGHNT and CDR2 YYREEE (reference sequence). The V gene end was trimmed by 2 bases and the J gene end by 7 bases; junction bases not matched to a gene: 9. Here immunoSEQ multiplex PCR was the method, and the copy in TCRdb shows in-frame clones only, minus some. The sample contains roughly 70,000 clones, 70% to 90% of which appear only once. Sequencing was performed on CD4+ or CD8+ T cells sorted from blood, taken in a trial of the OX40 agonist ivuxolimab. The receptor comes from an adult with an advanced solid tumor such as melanoma, head and neck, liver or kidney cancer. This chain connects TRBV5-4 to TRBJ2-2; 9 nucleotides agree with TRBD2. CDR3 sequence reads: CASSFLAGGRVGELFF. DNA of the CDR3: TGTGCCAGCAGCTTCTTGGCGGGGGGGCGAGTCGGGGAGCTGTTTTTT.